One sample yielded the 31 T cell receptor beta chains listed below, sequenced in a study of control samples from healthy donors and cancer patients. This table comes from immunoSEQ multiplex PCR, and its TCRdb copy is limited to in-frame clones, with some not included. This table holds about 100,000 clones, around 88% found once. The specimen was blood. The receptors were gathered from a man between 25 and 39 years old in good health.

The CDR3 spells CASSSRDTDTQYF. The CDR3 bases are TGTGCCAGTAGTAGCCGGGACACAGATACGCAGTATTTT. V usage is TRBV19 and J usage is TRBJ2-3; TRBD2 might be the D (5 bases). The CDR3 is made up of 13 amino acids. V lost 4 bases and J lost 2, with 7 bases in between. Germline V gene lookup returns CDR1 LNHDA and CDR2 SQIVND (reference sequence).

The chain has TRBV27 and TRBJ2-7, with D hard to call. CDR3 length: 15 amino acids. The germline gives CDR1 MNHEY, CDR2 SMNVEV (reference sequence). Trimming cost V 3 bases and J 2 bases, with 14 bases left between them. The chain's CDR3 is CASSFGGRITYEQYF. CDR3 sequence (DNA): TGTGCCAGCAGTTTCGGTGGCAGGATTACCTACGAGCAGTACTTC.

This chain links TRBV2 with TRBJ2-1; 8 nucleotides match TRBD2. Germline CDR1 and CDR2: SNHLY and FYNNEI. The ends lost 5 bases at V and 6 bases at J; junction bases unmatched: 9. The length of the CDR3 is 15 residues. The CDR3 DNA reads TGTGCCAGCAGTCGCGGACTAGCAAGCCTCAATGAGCAGTTCTTC. This gives the protein CASSRGLASLNEQFF.

This chain uses TRBV18 with TRBJ2-7; D remains unclear. This CDR3 is built from 12 residues. Germline assignment: CDR1 KGHSH and CDR2 LQKENI. Between the trimmed V and J ends, which lost 3 bases and 4 bases, there was a span of 7 bases. The CDR3 loop is CASSPRTYEQYF. The CDR3 region has the DNA TGTGCCAGCTCACCCCGGACGTACGAGCAGTACTTC. The whole variable domain, filled in from reference TRBV18 and TRBJ2-7, reads NAGVMQNPRHLVRRRGQEARLRCSPMKGHSHVYWYRQLPEEGLKFMVYLQKENIIDESGMPKERFSAEFPKEGPSILRIQQVVRGDSAAYFCASSPRTYEQYFGPGTRLTVT.

The V gene is TRBV4-3, the J gene TRBJ2-7; the D is unclear. This CDR3 has 16 amino acids. Germline lookup yields CDR1 LGHNA and CDR2 YSLEER. Trimming left V 1 base short and J 3 bases short, with 16 bases between. The CDR3 protein is CASSQVGDTHNYEQYF. CDR3 nucleotide sequence: TGCGCCAGCAGCCAAGTTGGTGACACACACAACTACGAGCAGTACTTC.

V gene TRBV5-4 combines with J gene TRBJ2-6; 7 bases match TRBD1. The germline V gene has CDR1 SGHNT and CDR2 YYREEE (reference sequence). The CDR3 spans 16 residues. V was pared by 1 base and J by 2 bases, with 3 bases of the junction left unmatched. CDR3 DNA sequence: TGTGCCAGCAGCTTGAGGGGGCTTGCTGGGGCCAACGTCCTGACTTTC. It encodes CASSLRGLAGANVLTF.

V usage is TRBV7-2 and J usage is TRBJ2-6; TRBD2 might be the D (5 bases). CDR3 size: 17 residues. Per germline, CDR1 SGHTA and CDR2 FQGNSA. V lost 5 bases, J lost 0 bases, and 14 bases lay in between. Written as DNA, the CDR3 is TGTGCCAGCAGCCTTCGGGTAGGGAGCTCTGGGGCCAACGTCCTGACTTTC. This gives the protein CASSLRVGSSGANVLTF.

J is TRBJ2-7 and V is TRBV27, with D possibly matching TRBD2 (5 bases). The CDR3 length is 15 residues. Deletions cut 0 bases from V and 4 bases from J, with 13 bases between. Germline CDR1 and CDR2: MNHEY and SMNVEV (reference sequence). CDR3: CASSLSAGWGYEQYF. CDR3 in DNA: TGTGCCAGCAGTTTATCGGCGGGCTGGGGATACGAGCAGTACTTC.

The gene calls are TRBV19 and TRBJ1-2; D is possibly TRBD1 (5 bases). CDR3 length: 15 residues. V lost 1 base and J lost 2, with 11 bases in between. Germline CDR1 and CDR2: LNHDA and SQIVND (reference sequence). CDR3 DNA: TGTGCCAGTAGTATAGGAGGGGTTGGCAACTATGGCTACACCTTC. The encoded protein is CASSIGGVGNYGYTF.

Written as DNA, the CDR3 is TGTGCCAGCACCAGGGACAGGGCCCATGGCTACACCTTC. The encoded protein is CASTRDRAHGYTF. This chain joins TRBV5-5 and TRBJ1-2; 9 positions match TRBD1. This CDR3 spans 13 amino acids. With 6 bases clipped from V and 6 bases from J, the junction kept 6 bases outside the gene matches. Germline lookup yields CDR1 SGHKS and CDR2 YYEKEE (reference sequence).

The chain's CDR3 is CASSPSGNQPQHF. The DNA for the CDR3 is TGTGCCAGTAGTCCCTCGGGCAATCAGCCCCAGCATTTT. The chain uses TRBV19 and TRBJ1-5, with D unclear. Per germline, CDR1 LNHDA and CDR2 SQIVND (reference sequence). The CDR3 loop spans 13 amino acids. V was pared by 5 bases and J by 2 bases, with 7 bases between.

The chain carries TRBV5-4 and TRBJ2-5; 13 bases are shared with TRBD2. This CDR3 region has 16 residues. Germline-derived CDR1 and CDR2 are SGHNT and YYREEE (reference sequence). The V and J ends lost 4 bases and 4 bases, in that order; junction bases with no gene match: 7. The CDR3 bases are TGTGCCAGCAGCACAGGGACTAGCGGGATGGTAGAGACCCAGTACTTC. This translates into CASSTGTSGMVETQYF.

For this clone: Other DNA sequences from this sample encode an identical CDR3 as well. The chain links TRBV5-1 to TRBJ2-1; D unresolved. The ends were cut back, 5 bases at V and 0 bases at J, with 6 bases in the middle. Per the germline V gene, CDR1 is SGHRS and CDR2 is YFSETQ. This CDR3 is built from 13 residues. CDR3 sequence: CASSLASYNEQFF. The CDR3 nucleotides are TGCGCCAGCAGTCTGGCCTCCTACAATGAGCAGTTCTTC.

V usage is TRBV3-1 (or the pseudogene TRBV3-2) and J usage is TRBJ1-1; possible D gene TRBD1, 6 bases. Trimming took off 3 bases at V and 11 bases at J, with 13 bases between the two ends. Germline lookup yields CDR1 LGHDT and CDR2 YNNKEL (reference sequence). This CDR3 is 12 amino acids long. DNA of the CDR3: TGTGCCAGCAGCCATGGGGGGCGCCTGGCTTTCTTT. Translating it yields CASSHGGRLAFF.

This chain connects TRBV7-9 to TRBJ2-7, with 10 bases lining up with TRBD1. The CDR3 spans 15 residues. V was clipped by 5 bases and J by 5 bases; unmatched bases: 9. Germline lookup yields CDR1 SEHNR and CDR2 FQNEAQ (reference sequence). The CDR3 sequence is CASSPYVGQGDEQYF. CDR3 coding DNA: TGTGCCAGCAGCCCCTATGTTGGACAGGGGGACGAGCAGTACTTC. The full variable domain, in which reference TRBV7-9 and TRBJ2-7 provide the parts outside the CDR3, is DTGVSQNPRHKITKRGQNVTFRCDPISEHNRLYWYRQTLGQGPEFLTYFQNEAQLEKSRLLSDRFSAERPKGSFSTLEIQRTEQGDSAMYLCASSPYVGQGDEQYFGPGTRLTVT.

The chain links TRBV28 to TRBJ2-2; D gene unclear. From germline, CDR1 is MDHEN and CDR2 SYDVKM. The CDR3 loop spans 16 amino acids. Trimming shortened V by 5 bases and J by 1 base, and 14 bases separated the two germline ends. The CDR3 DNA reads TGTGCCAGCAGTACCGGGTCTTCCGAGAACACCGGGGAGCTGTTTTTT. Its protein product is CASSTGSSENTGELFF.

The rearrangement joins TRBV5-1 to TRBJ2-3, with a tentative D call TRBD1 (7 bases). The CDR3 spans 15 residues. The V and J ends lost 4 bases and 0 bases respectively, with 12 bases between them. Germline CDR1 reads SGHRS; CDR2 reads YFSETQ. CDR3 coding DNA: TGCGCCAGCAGCCGGAGGGGGCAGAGCACAGATACGCAGTATTTT. This codes for CASSRRGQSTDTQYF.

The chain carries TRBV4-1 and TRBJ2-3, with D unresolved. The germline gives CDR1 MGHRA, CDR2 YSYEKL. The CDR3 extends over 16 amino acids. Trimming shortened V by 1 base and J by 1 base, and 12 bases separated the two germline ends. Here the CDR3 reads CASSQVISTRTDTQYF. The CDR3 nucleotides read TGCGCCAGCAGCCAAGTTATCAGCACCCGCACAGATACGCAGTATTTT.

The CDR3: CASSITGRTEAFF. DNA of the CDR3: TGTGCCAGCAGTATAACAGGGAGGACTGAAGCTTTCTTT. The chain couples TRBV28 to TRBJ1-1, with D possibly TRBD1 on 6 matching bases. The ends were cut back, 5 bases at V and 5 bases at J, with 12 bases in the middle. This CDR3 comprises 13 residues. Looked up from germline, CDR1 is MDHEN and CDR2 is SYDVKM.

The chain employs TRBV2 and TRBJ1-1; D is ambiguous. Trimming removed 2 bases from V and 0 bases from J, with 4 bases in between. Germline loops: CDR1 SNHLY, CDR2 FYNNEI. The CDR3 covers 13 residues. CDR3 sequence (DNA): TGTGCCAGCAGTGAACCTCTGAACACTGAAGCTTTCTTT. Residues: CASSEPLNTEAFF.

The chain recombines TRBV5-1 with TRBJ1-1; D not certain. The CDR3 totals 14 residues. V lost 0 bases, J lost 6 bases, and 12 bases lay in between. Germline V gene data show CDR1 as SGHRS and CDR2 as YFSETQ. The CDR3 DNA is TGCGCCAGCAGCTTGGCAGAGGGAATCCCTGAAGCTTTCTTT. This gives the protein CASSLAEGIPEAFF.

The V gene is TRBV27, the J gene TRBJ2-7, with 10 bases that match TRBD2. V dropped 0 bases and J dropped 2; count of bases not matched to a gene: 4. Looked up from germline, CDR1 is MNHEY and CDR2 is SMNVEV (reference sequence). The CDR3 is 16 residues long. The CDR3 region is CASSLSGGLAAYEQYF. CDR3 nucleotides: TGTGCCAGCAGTTTATCGGGCGGACTAGCGGCCTACGAGCAGTACTTC.

This clone showed up just once. The gene calls are TRBV28 and TRBJ2-1; tentative D call: TRBD2 (6 bases). The CDR3 is 15 amino acids. Germline values: CDR1 MDHEN, CDR2 SYDVKM. Trimming left V 1 base short and J 7 bases short, with 14 bases between. CDR3 residues: CASSLFGGKGNEQFF. CDR3 bases: TGTGCCAGCAGTTTATTTGGCGGGAAGGGGAATGAGCAGTTCTTC.

This sequence joins TRBV7-9 and TRBJ1-1; no reliable D call. The germline V gene encodes CDR1 SEHNR and CDR2 FQNEAQ (reference sequence). The CDR3 is made up of 12 amino acids. Trimming removed 5 bases from V and 1 base from J, with 5 bases in between. CDR3 protein: CASSPKNTEAFF. The CDR3 nucleotides are TGTGCCAGCAGCCCGAAGAACACTGAAGCTTTCTTT. The full variable domain, its missing parts supplied by reference TRBV7-9 and TRBJ1-1, is DTGVSQNPRHKITKRGQNVTFRCDPISEHNRLYWYRQTLGQGPEFLTYFQNEAQLEKSRLLSDRFSAERPKGSFSTLEIQRTEQGDSAMYLCASSPKNTEAFFGQGTRLTVV.

This clone was detected once. Here the CDR3 reads CAWSRGLFSGNTIYF. In DNA, the CDR3 is TGTGCCTGGAGCAGAGGACTCTTCTCTGGAAACACCATATATTTT. The chain couples TRBV30 to TRBJ1-3; D is unresolved. Germline V gene lookup returns CDR1 GTSNPN and CDR2 SVGIG (reference sequence). Trimming cost V 3 bases and J 0 bases, with 12 bases left between them. The CDR3 consists of 15 residues.

The chain links TRBV20-1 to TRBJ2-5; D unresolved. V was cut by 5 bases and J by 7 bases, with 8 bases left in between. Germline V gene lookup returns CDR1 DFQATT and CDR2 SNEGSKA (reference sequence). The CDR3 length is 10 residues. CDR3 in amino acids: CSASRRTQYF. The CDR3 bases are TGCAGTGCTTCCCGTCGGACCCAGTACTTC.

DNA of the CDR3: TGCAGTGCTAGTCAGAACACCGGGGAGCTGTTTTTT. This translates into CSASQNTGELFF. V and J are TRBV20-1 and TRBJ2-2, with D unresolved. The CDR3 has 12 amino acids. V lost 3 bases and J 1 base, leaving 3 bases between the germline ends. Germline CDR1 DFQATT, CDR2 SNEGSKA (reference sequence).

V and J are TRBV6-2 or TRBV6-3 and TRBJ2-5; TRBD2 matches at 10 bases. This CDR3 spans 17 amino acids. Per the germline V gene, CDR1 is MNHEY and CDR2 is SVGEGT. The V segment lost 4 bases and the J segment 5 bases; nucleotides outside the gene matches: 13. Here the CDR3 DNA reads TGTGCCAGCAGTTCTCCAGCGGGAGGGCTAATGTGGGAGACCCAGTACTTC. It codes for CASSSPAGGLMWETQYF.

The chain combines TRBV19 with TRBJ2-3; D ambiguous. The length of the CDR3 is 14 residues. Between the trimmed V and J ends, which lost 2 bases and 2 bases, there was a span of 8 bases. From germline, CDR1 is LNHDA and CDR2 SQIVND (reference sequence). CDR3 sequence: CASSISAPTDTQYF. CDR3 bases: TGTGCCAGTAGTATATCCGCCCCCACAGATACGCAGTATTTT.

V gene TRBV7-2 combines with J gene TRBJ1-2, with a weak D call TRBD1 (6 bases). Trimming took 3 bases from V and 0 from J, leaving 11 bases between them. There are 15 residues in the CDR3. CDR1 and CDR2 from the germline V gene are SGHTA and FQGNSA. The CDR3 here is CASSLGHQANYGYTF. The CDR3 DNA sequence: TGTGCCAGCAGCTTGGGACATCAAGCTAACTATGGCTACACCTTC.

This sequence joins TRBV7-8 and TRBJ2-7, with TRBD2 matching over 10 bases. Unmatched junction bases numbered 7, after V lost 5 bases and J lost 3 bases. Germline assignment: CDR1 SGHVS and CDR2 FQNEAQ. The CDR3 has 15 residues. The CDR3 region has the DNA TGTGCCAGCAGCCGAAAAGCGGGAGGGTTCTACGAGCAGTACTTC. Translating it yields CASSRKAGGFYEQYF.